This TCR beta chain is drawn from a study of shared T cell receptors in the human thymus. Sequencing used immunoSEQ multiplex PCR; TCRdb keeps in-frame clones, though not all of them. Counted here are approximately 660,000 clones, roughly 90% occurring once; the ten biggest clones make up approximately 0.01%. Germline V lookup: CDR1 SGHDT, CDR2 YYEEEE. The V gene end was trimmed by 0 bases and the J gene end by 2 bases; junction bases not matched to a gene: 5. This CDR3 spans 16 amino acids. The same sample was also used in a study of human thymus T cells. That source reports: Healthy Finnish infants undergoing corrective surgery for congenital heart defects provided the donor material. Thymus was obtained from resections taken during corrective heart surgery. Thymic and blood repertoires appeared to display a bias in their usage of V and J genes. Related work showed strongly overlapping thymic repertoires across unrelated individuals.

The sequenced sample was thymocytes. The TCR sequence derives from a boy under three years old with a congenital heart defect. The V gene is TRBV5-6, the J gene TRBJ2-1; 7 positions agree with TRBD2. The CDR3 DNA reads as TGTGCCAGCAGCTTGGACTTGCGGGAGCCCTACAATGAGCAGTTCTTC. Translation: CASSLDLREPYNEQFF.